One sample yielded the 26 T cell receptor beta chains listed below, sequenced in a study of identical twins' blood T cells. Each CDR3 protein is one row after TCRdb ran MiXCR on the 5' RACE reads. This table has about 370,000 distinct CDR3 sequences, roughly 31% appearing once. The source material was PBMCs. All receptors derive from a woman between 18 and 55 years old in good health.

This clonotype was observed at least ten times. The chain joins TRBV6-5 to TRBJ1-1; perhaps TRBD1 as D (5 bases). V gave up 10 bases and J gave up 1 base, with 19 bases separating them. The CDR3 length is 15 residues. Germline V gene lookup returns CDR1 MNHEY and CDR2 SVGAGI. The CDR3 loop reads CATRERTTRNTEAFF. As DNA, the CDR3 is TGTGCCACCAGAGAGAGGACAACTAGGAACACTGAAGCTTTCTTT.

The genes are TRBV7-2 and TRBJ2-1; 7 nucleotides match TRBD1. Germline assignment: CDR1 SGHTA and CDR2 FQGNSA. The CDR3 extends over 16 amino acids. V gave up 0 bases and J gave up 5 bases; unmatched junction bases: 7. The CDR3, as DNA: TGTGCCAGCAGCTTAGCACCCGGGACAGTTAACAATGAGCAGTTCTTC. Translating it yields CASSLAPGTVNNEQFF.

The chain is built from TRBV29-1 and TRBJ2-7; D remains unclear. The germline gives CDR1 SQVTM, CDR2 ANQGSEA. This CDR3 is built from 13 residues. V was trimmed by 4 bases and J by 2 bases, leaving 12 bases between them. The CDR3 here is CSVGRSLTYEQYF. CDR3 bases: TGCAGCGTTGGACGTAGTCTAACCTACGAGCAGTACTTC.

The chain has TRBV12-3 or TRBV12-4 and TRBJ1-1; D is perhaps TRBD1 (5 bases). This CDR3 has 14 amino acids. Trimming removed 0 bases from V and 4 bases from J, with 9 bases in between. CDR3: CASSLARQSTEAFF. The DNA of the CDR3 is TGTGCCAGCAGTTTAGCCAGACAGAGCACTGAAGCTTTCTTT.

As to this clonotype: One base away lies a much larger clone, so this may be a sequencing read error. This chain connects TRBV2 to TRBJ1-5; D is undetermined. This CDR3 is 14 amino acids long. From germline, CDR1 is SNHLY and CDR2 FYNNEI. The CDR3 loop is CASGPIRRDQPHHF. CDR3 bases: TGTGCCAGCGGCCCAATAAGGAGGGATCAGCCCCATCATTTT.

The V gene is TRBV6-2 or TRBV6-3, the J gene TRBJ2-7; a weak D match, TRBD2 (5 bases). Germline CDR1 MNHEY, CDR2 SVGEGT. The CDR3 is made up of 16 amino acids. V dropped 6 bases and J dropped 2 bases, with 20 bases sitting between them. The CDR3 bases are TGTGCCAGCAGAGCGATGGCCAGCGGAGCCCCCTACGAGCAGTACTTC. This encodes CASRAMASGAPYEQYF.

This clonotype was counted only a few times. The chain recombines TRBV12-5 with TRBJ2-3, with D perhaps TRBD1 or TRBD2 (5 bases each). Trimming left V 7 bases short and J 2 bases short, with 16 bases between. The CDR3 runs to 15 residues. Germline assignment: CDR1 LGHNT and CDR2 FRNRAP. CDR3 coding DNA: TGTGCTAGTGTCGGGACCGCACTAAACACAGATACGCAGTATTTT. Amino acid sequence: CASVGTALNTDTQYF.

V and J are TRBV5-1 and TRBJ1-5; 7 bases fit TRBD1. J was trimmed by 6 bases and V by 0 bases; bases with no gene match: 3. The germline CDR1 and CDR2 sequences are SGHRS and YFSETQ. This CDR3 region has 14 residues. In nucleotides, the CDR3 is TGCGCCAGCAGCTTGGACCCAGGGGGTCAGCCCCAGCATTTT. Its translation: CASSLDPGGQPQHF.

This clonotype was picked up many times. The V and J genes are TRBV10-3 and TRBJ2-7; D is perhaps TRBD2 (5 bases). Trimming took 8 bases from V and 0 from J, leaving 8 bases between them. There are 12 residues in the CDR3. In germline, CDR1 is ENHRY, CDR2 SYGVKD. The CDR3: CAISGDSYEQYF. CDR3 DNA sequence: TGTGCCATCTCCGGGGACTCCTACGAGCAGTACTTC.

The rearrangement joins TRBV6-5 to TRBJ1-2; unclear D gene. The CDR3 length is 10 residues. Germline V gene sequence: CDR1 MNHEY, CDR2 SVGAGI. Trimming removed 4 bases at V and 7 bases at J, with 4 bases between. CDR3 amino acids: CASSFVGYTF. CDR3 DNA: TGTGCCAGCAGTTTTGTTGGCTACACCTTC.

This rearrangement joins TRBV19 to TRBJ1-1; the match to TRBD1 covers 8 bases. There are 15 residues in the CDR3. CDR1 is LNHDA, CDR2 SQIVND, per germline (reference sequence). V lost 5 bases and J lost 5; bases outside the gene matches: 10. The CDR3 region is CASSSGQGQYTEAFF. DNA of the CDR3: TGTGCCAGTAGTTCTGGACAGGGTCAGTATACTGAAGCTTTCTTT.

The V call is TRBV14, the J call TRBJ2-3, with D possibly TRBD2 on 5 matching bases. Germline V gives CDR1 SGHDN, CDR2 FVKESK. Trimming cost V 3 bases and J 4 bases, with 11 bases left between them. The CDR3 runs to 14 residues. CDR3 nucleotide sequence: TGTGCCAGCAGCCAGGTGGACTGGGCAGATACGCAGTATTTT. Its translation is CASSQVDWADTQYF.

This clonotype was seen a handful of times. V gene TRBV5-6 combines with J gene TRBJ2-7; no definite D call. The CDR3 is made up of 12 amino acids. Trimming shortened V by 4 bases and J by 3 bases, and 8 bases separated the two germline ends. CDR1 is SGHDT and CDR2 is YYEEEE in the germline V gene. The CDR3 nucleotides read TGTGCCAGCAGCCGCGTGGGCTACGAGCAGTACTTC. This translates into CASSRVGYEQYF.

This clonotype occurred a few times. This chain connects TRBV19 to TRBJ2-2; D perhaps matches TRBD2 (6 bases). Germline loops: CDR1 LNHDA, CDR2 SQIVND (reference sequence). Trimming shortened V by 6 bases and J by 4 bases, and 15 bases separated the two germline ends. This CDR3 contains 15 residues. In DNA, the CDR3 is TGTGCCAGTAGCCTGGCAGGGAGGCTCACCGGGGAGCTGTTTTTT. Amino acids: CASSLAGRLTGELFF.

This chain links TRBV14 with TRBJ1-6; possibly TRBD1 for D (5 bases). Germline V gene data show CDR1 as SGHDN and CDR2 as FVKESK. Trimming shortened V by 1 base and J by 14 bases, and 21 bases separated the two germline ends. The CDR3 has 16 residues. The CDR3 protein is CASSQVLGPGRSSLHF. The CDR3 DNA reads TGTGCCAGCAGCCAAGTGTTGGGACCGGGAAGATCATCCCTCCACTTT.

CDR3 in amino acids: CSASTGKRTQYF. DNA of the CDR3: TGCAGCGCCTCTACGGGGAAGAGGACCCAGTACTTC. This rearrangement joins TRBV29-1 to TRBJ2-5, with D perhaps matching TRBD2 (5 bases). The CDR3 contains 12 residues. V lost 7 bases, J lost 7 bases, and 16 bases lay in between. Germline assignment: CDR1 SQVTM and CDR2 ANQGSEA.

In DNA, the CDR3 is TGTGCCAGCGGCCCACATCTAGCGGAGGACACAGATACGCAGTATTTT. Residues: CASGPHLAEDTDTQYF. The rearrangement links TRBV3-1 to TRBJ2-3; 7 bases fit TRBD2. The CDR3 consists of 16 residues. Germline CDR1 LGHDT, CDR2 YNNKEL (reference sequence). With V trimmed by 8 bases and J by 2 bases, 13 bases remained unmatched.

The chain carries TRBV7-8 and TRBJ2-3; 7 positions match TRBD1. Germline V CDR1 and CDR2: SGHVS, FQNEAQ. With V trimmed by 5 bases and J by 4 bases, 6 bases remained unmatched. This CDR3 region has 14 residues. CDR3 amino acids: CASSDRAGADTQYF. Written as DNA, the CDR3 is TGTGCCAGCAGCGACAGGGCAGGTGCAGATACGCAGTATTTT.

This clonotype was seen a few times. The chain employs TRBV12-5 and TRBJ2-3; 9 bases agree with TRBD2. Germline V gives CDR1 LGHNT, CDR2 FRNRAP. V was pared by 6 bases and J by 4 bases, with 8 bases of the junction left unmatched. The CDR3 loop spans 15 amino acids. This CDR3 is CASGLSGRGSDTQYF. The CDR3 bases are TGTGCTAGTGGCCTTAGCGGGAGAGGTTCAGATACGCAGTATTTT.

This clonotype was counted only a few times. This chain uses TRBV20-1 with TRBJ2-1; 12 bases line up with TRBD1. This CDR3 region has 15 residues. Germline V gives CDR1 DFQATT, CDR2 SNEGSKA (reference sequence). Trimming took 5 bases from V and 3 from J; bases not matched to a gene: 5. The CDR3 nucleotides read TGCAGTGCTCCCGGGACAGGGGGCTACTACAATGAGCAGTTCTTC. Translated, it gives CSAPGTGGYYNEQFF.

The sample holds a few counts of this clonotype. The chain uses TRBV14 and TRBJ2-1; no clear D gene. The CDR3 runs 13 residues. V gave up 1 base and J gave up 6 bases, with 7 bases separating them. Germline V lookup: CDR1 SGHDN, CDR2 FVKESK. CDR3 amino acids: CASSQASFNEQFF. The DNA of the CDR3 is TGTGCCAGCAGCCAAGCTAGTTTCAATGAGCAGTTCTTC.

This clonotype has only a few counts. The junction differs from germline at one of its ends, possibly a read error. V usage is TRBV19 and J usage is TRBJ2-3; either TRBD1 or TRBD2 may fit D (5 bases each). Per the germline V gene, CDR1 is LNHDA and CDR2 is SQIVND (reference sequence). The CDR3 runs to 17 residues. The CDR3 loop is CASSIDHLGTNSDTRYF. The CDR3 DNA is TGTGCCAGTAGTATAGATCATCTAGGGACGAATTCAGATACGCGGTATTTT.

This rearrangement joins TRBV3-1 to TRBJ2-2; D possibly corresponds to TRBD2 (5 bases). CDR3 size: 15 residues. Trimming removed 1 base at V and 1 base at J, with 7 bases between. CDR1 is LGHDT, CDR2 YNNKEL, per germline (reference sequence). The CDR3 DNA is TGTGCCAGCAGCCAAGGAGGGTTGAACACCGGGGAGCTGTTTTTT. Its translation is CASSQGGLNTGELFF.

The V call is TRBV27, the J call TRBJ2-3; D might be TRBD2 (6 bases). With 2 bases removed from V and 2 bases from J, the gap between germline ends came to 14 bases. The germline V gene encodes CDR1 MNHEY and CDR2 SMNVEV (reference sequence). The CDR3 consists of 16 residues. Written as DNA, the CDR3 is TGTGCCAGCAGTTTAAATTCTGCGGGACCCACAGATACGCAGTATTTT. Translation: CASSLNSAGPTDTQYF.

This clonotype was recorded many times. The chain combines TRBV9 with TRBJ2-5, with D hard to call. This CDR3 has 13 amino acids. Looked up from germline, CDR1 is SGDLS and CDR2 is YYNGEE. V lost 0 bases, J lost 7 bases, and 10 bases lay in between. The DNA of the CDR3 is TGTGCCAGCAGCGTAGTGGACCCCGGGACCCAGTACTTC. Translation: CASSVVDPGTQYF.

This clonotype was observed many times. The rearrangement joins TRBV29-1 to TRBJ2-2; D gene ambiguous. Germline V CDR1 and CDR2: SQVTM, ANQGSEA. Trimming removed 7 bases at V and 4 bases at J, with 13 bases between. The CDR3 has 13 residues. The CDR3 here is CSGCEVITGELFF. The CDR3 coding sequence is TGCAGCGGGTGCGAGGTTATCACCGGGGAGCTGTTTTTT.